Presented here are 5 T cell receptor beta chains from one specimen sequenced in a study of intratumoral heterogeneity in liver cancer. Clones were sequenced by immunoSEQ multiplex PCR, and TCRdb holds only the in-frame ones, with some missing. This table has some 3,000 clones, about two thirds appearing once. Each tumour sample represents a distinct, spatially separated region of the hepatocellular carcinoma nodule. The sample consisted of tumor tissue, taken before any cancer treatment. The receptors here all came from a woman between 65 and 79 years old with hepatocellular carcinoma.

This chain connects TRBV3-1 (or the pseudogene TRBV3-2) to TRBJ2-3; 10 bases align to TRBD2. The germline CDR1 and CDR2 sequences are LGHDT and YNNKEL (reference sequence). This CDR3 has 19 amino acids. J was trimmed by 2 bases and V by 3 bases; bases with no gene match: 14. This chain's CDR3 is CASSHSSGTSVSVTDTQYF. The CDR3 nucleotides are TGTGCCAGCAGCCATTCCTCCGGGACTAGCGTTTCAGTCACAGATACGCAGTATTTT.

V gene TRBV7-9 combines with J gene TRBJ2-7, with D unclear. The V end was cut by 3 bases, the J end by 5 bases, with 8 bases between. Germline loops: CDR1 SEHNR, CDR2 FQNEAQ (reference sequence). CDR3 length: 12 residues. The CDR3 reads CASSFAINEQYF. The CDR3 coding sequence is TGTGCCAGCAGCTTCGCCATCAACGAGCAGTACTTC. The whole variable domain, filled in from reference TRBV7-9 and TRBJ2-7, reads DTGVSQNPRHKITKRGQNVTFRCDPISEHNRLYWYRQTLGQGPEFLTYFQNEAQLEKSRLLSDRFSAERPKGSFSTLEIQRTEQGDSAMYLCASSFAINEQYFGPGTRLTVT.

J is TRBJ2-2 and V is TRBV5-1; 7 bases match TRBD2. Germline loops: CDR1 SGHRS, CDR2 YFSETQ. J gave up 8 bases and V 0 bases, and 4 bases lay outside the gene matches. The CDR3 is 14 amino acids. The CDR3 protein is CASSLELAQGELFF. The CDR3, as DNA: TGCGCCAGCAGCTTGGAACTAGCGCAGGGGGAGCTGTTTTTT.

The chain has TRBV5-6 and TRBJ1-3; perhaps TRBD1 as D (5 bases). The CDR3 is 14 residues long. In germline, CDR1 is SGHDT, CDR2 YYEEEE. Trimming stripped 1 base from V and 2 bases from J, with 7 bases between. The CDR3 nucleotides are TGTGCCAGCAGCTTGAGGGACGCTGGAAACACCATATATTTT. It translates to CASSLRDAGNTIYF.

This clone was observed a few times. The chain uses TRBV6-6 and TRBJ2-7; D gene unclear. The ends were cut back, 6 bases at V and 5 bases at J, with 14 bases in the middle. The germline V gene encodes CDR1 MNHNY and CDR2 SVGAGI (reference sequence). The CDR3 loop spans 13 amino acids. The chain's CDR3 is CASSSTLVHEQYF. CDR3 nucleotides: TGTGCCAGCAGCTCCACTCTTGTTCACGAGCAGTACTTC.